Below are 25 T cell receptor beta chains sequenced from a single sample in a study of blood T cell repertoires in COVID-19. The assay was immunoSEQ multiplex PCR, and TCRdb's table has in-frame clones only and misses some. The sample records about 180,000 clones, about 90% being singletons. Sequenced input: PBMCs or T cells enriched from blood (not recorded which). The receptors were sampled from a human donor with acute COVID-19. The donor label of this sample is uncertain.

The chain links TRBV30 to TRBJ1-5, with a weak D call TRBD1 (6 bases). The ends were cut back, 2 bases at V and 2 bases at J, with 13 bases in the middle. Germline assignment: CDR1 GTSNPN and CDR2 SVGIG (reference sequence). The length of the CDR3 is 15 residues. The CDR3 DNA reads as TGTGCCTGGAGTATGACAGGACATCGCAATCAGCCCCAGCATTTT. It translates to CAWSMTGHRNQPQHF.

The J gene is TRBJ1-2, the V gene TRBV10-3; TRBD1 aligns across 10 bases. The CDR3 is made up of 14 amino acids. Trimming took 6 bases from V and 4 from J; bases not matched to a gene: 5. The germline V gene encodes CDR1 ENHRY and CDR2 SYGVKD. The CDR3 loop reads CAISGDRGTYGYTF. The CDR3 DNA follows: TGTGCCATCAGCGGGGACAGGGGTACCTATGGCTACACCTTC.

The V gene is TRBV2, the J gene TRBJ2-6, with D unresolved. Trimming took off 3 bases at V and 0 bases at J, with 3 bases between the two ends. The CDR3 length is 14 residues. CDR1 is SNHLY and CDR2 is FYNNEI in the germline V gene. CDR3 coding DNA: TGTGCCAGCAGTGAGAGCTCTGGGGCCAACGTCCTGACTTTC. Translated, it gives CASSESSGANVLTF.

The V call is TRBV6-4, the J call TRBJ2-7; D might be TRBD2 (5 bases). Germline values: CDR1 MRHNA, CDR2 SNTAGT. This CDR3 contains 14 residues. The V end was cut by 3 bases, the J end by 3 bases, with 12 bases between. DNA for the CDR3: TGTGCCAGCAGTGAAACGGCCCGGGGCTACGAGCAGTACTTC. Translating it yields CASSETARGYEQYF.

This chain connects TRBV7-9 to TRBJ2-4, with a tentative D call TRBD1 (5 bases). Germline V CDR1 and CDR2: SEHNR, FQNEAQ (reference sequence). This CDR3 is 16 amino acids long. V lost 2 bases to trimming and J lost 3 bases, with 14 bases between them. The CDR3 nucleotides read TGTGCCAGCAGCTTACACCAGGGTAGAGGCAAAAACATTCAGTACTTC. This gives the protein CASSLHQGRGKNIQYF.

The J gene is TRBJ1-2, the V gene TRBV19; 8 bases are a match to TRBD1. With 1 base clipped from V and 12 bases from J, the junction kept 13 bases outside the gene matches. Germline CDR1 is LNHDA and CDR2 is SQIVND (reference sequence). The CDR3 extends over 15 amino acids. The CDR3 DNA reads TGTGCCAGTAGTATAGGGGCCAGGGGGCCCGGCTGGAACACCTTC. This encodes CASSIGARGPGWNTF.

The chain carries TRBV4-3 and TRBJ1-2; TRBD1 aligns across 8 bases. The ends lost 0 bases at V and 5 bases at J; junction bases unmatched: 2. The CDR3 runs 14 residues. Germline V gene lookup returns CDR1 LGHNA and CDR2 YSLEER. CDR3 nucleotides: TGCGCCAGCAGCCAAGACAGGGGGCCTTATGGCTACACCTTC. Translation gives CASSQDRGPYGYTF.

The rearrangement joins TRBV6-5 to TRBJ2-5; TRBD2 matches at 7 bases. After removal of 2 bases from V and 7 bases from J, the junction contained 4 bases not matched to a gene. There are 13 residues in the CDR3. Germline-derived CDR1 and CDR2 are MNHEY and SVGAGI. The CDR3 region is CASSYAVAGTQYF. The CDR3 DNA is TGTGCCAGCAGTTACGCGGTAGCGGGGACCCAGTACTTC.

The chain employs TRBV6-6 and TRBJ2-3; no definite D call. Between the trimmed V and J ends, which lost 5 bases and 0 bases, there was a span of 12 bases. Looked up from germline, CDR1 is MNHNY and CDR2 is SVGAGI (reference sequence). The CDR3 spans 15 residues. CDR3 sequence (DNA): TGTGCCAGCAGTCCCCGAGGAGCTAGCACAGATACGCAGTATTTT. Protein: CASSPRGASTDTQYF.

The genes are TRBV10-3 and TRBJ1-1; 7 nucleotides match TRBD1. Germline assignment: CDR1 ENHRY and CDR2 SYGVKD. This CDR3 has 13 amino acids. The J segment lost 11 bases and the V segment lost 5 bases, leaving 11 bases of the junction unmatched. The CDR3 here is CAISNQGGGPAFF. The CDR3 DNA is TGTGCCATCAGTAACCAGGGGGGTGGGCCGGCTTTCTTT.

The chain uses TRBV5-8 and TRBJ1-2; 9 bases agree with TRBD1. This CDR3 comprises 15 residues. Trimming cost V 3 bases and J 3 bases; bases outside gene matches: 6. Germline V gene data show CDR1 as SGHTS and CDR2 as YDEGEE. In DNA form, the CDR3 reads TGTGCCAGCAGCTCGGAGACAGGGGGGTACTATGGCTACACCTTC. The encoded protein is CASSSETGGYYGYTF.

The chain recombines TRBV2 with TRBJ1-2; D is ambiguous. V lost 2 bases and J 3 bases, leaving 10 bases between the germline ends. Looked up from germline, CDR1 is SNHLY and CDR2 is FYNNEI. This CDR3 has 14 residues. The CDR3 loop reads CASSEREDDYGYTF. The CDR3 DNA follows: TGTGCCAGCAGTGAAAGGGAGGACGACTATGGCTACACCTTC.

This chain links TRBV21-1 with TRBJ1-4. TRBV21-1 is a documented pseudogene. The CDR3 contains 17 residues. DNA of the CDR3: TGTGCCAGCAGCAAAGAAACAGGAGGGGTTGAGGGTGAAAAACTGTTTTTT. This translates into CASSKETGGVEGEKLFF.

The rearrangement uses TRBV5-1 and TRBJ2-3; perhaps TRBD2 as D (5 bases). There are 15 residues in the CDR3. Germline V gives CDR1 SGHRS, CDR2 YFSETQ. The V gene lost 0 bases and the J gene lost 0 bases, with 8 bases spanning the gap. The CDR3 DNA sequence: TGCGCCAGCAGCTTGGAAGGGAGTAGCACAGATACGCAGTATTTT. It yields the protein CASSLEGSSTDTQYF.

This sequence joins TRBV30 and TRBJ2-6, with D perhaps matching TRBD2 (7 bases). CDR3 size: 17 residues. Trimming pared 3 bases from V and 0 bases from J, leaving 15 bases between. Germline V gene lookup returns CDR1 GTSNPN and CDR2 SVGIG (reference sequence). The CDR3 nucleotides read TGTGCCTGGAGCGGGGCGGGGGCACCCTCTGGGGCCAACGTCCTGACTTTC. This translates into CAWSGAGAPSGANVLTF. Combining the CDR3 with reference TRBV30 and TRBJ2-6 gives the whole variable domain SQTIHQWPATLVQPVGSPLSLECTVEGTSNPNLYWYRQAAGRGLQLLFYSVGIGQISSEVPQNLSASRPQDRQFILSSKKLLLSDSGFYLCAWSGAGAPSGANVLTFGAGSRLTVL.

The CDR3 sequence is CSAVGQGTTEAFF. For the CDR3, the DNA is TGCAGCGCCGTCGGACAGGGAACCACTGAAGCTTTCTTT. The chain uses TRBV29-1 and TRBJ1-1; 8 nucleotides match TRBD1. The CDR3 extends over 13 amino acids. J lost 4 bases, V lost 7 bases, and 8 bases had no gene match. CDR1 and CDR2 from the germline V gene are SQVTM and ANQGSEA. The variable domain in full, with the rest retrieved from reference TRBV29-1 and TRBJ1-1, is SAVISQKPSRDICQRGTSLTIQCQVDSQVTMMFWYRQQPGQSLTLIATANQGSEATYESGFVIDKFPISRPNLTFSTLTVSNMSPEDSSIYLCSAVGQGTTEAFFGQGTRLTVV.

This clone is a singleton in its sample. V usage is TRBV15 and J usage is TRBJ2-7; 10 positions agree with TRBD1. This CDR3 contains 15 residues. Trimming took 5 bases from V and 1 from J; bases not matched to a gene: 5. The V gene's germline CDR1 is LNHNV and CDR2 YYDKDF (reference sequence). CDR3: CATSGPGQGSYEQYF. The CDR3 DNA reads TGTGCCACCAGCGGCCCGGGACAGGGGTCCTACGAGCAGTACTTC.

V is TRBV7-9 and J is TRBJ1-2, with 12 bases matching TRBD1. The CDR3 runs 15 residues. V was clipped by 6 bases and J by 8 bases; unmatched bases: 10. Per germline, CDR1 SEHNR and CDR2 FQNEAQ (reference sequence). The CDR3 DNA follows: TGTGCCAGCAGGGCGCCCGGGACAGGGGGCAAGGGCTACACCTTC. Translated: CASRAPGTGGKGYTF.

The V call is TRBV7-2, the J call TRBJ2-5, with TRBD2 identical over 8 bases. The CDR3 totals 15 residues. The V gene end was trimmed by 5 bases and the J gene end by 5 bases; junction bases not matched to a gene: 10. Germline loops: CDR1 SGHTA, CDR2 FQGNSA. As DNA, the CDR3 is TGTGCCAGCAGCCTCACGGGGGGGGGCGAGGAGACCCAGTACTTC. It translates to CASSLTGGGEETQYF.

The rearrangement joins TRBV7-3 to TRBJ1-5; 8 nucleotides line up with TRBD1. Germline CDR1 and CDR2: SGHTA and FQGTGA. CDR3 size: 15 residues. The V segment lost 4 bases and the J segment 6 bases; nucleotides outside the gene matches: 8. The CDR3 protein is CASSYPGGGGQPQHF. The CDR3 DNA sequence: TGTGCCAGCAGCTACCCAGGGGGCGGAGGTCAGCCCCAGCATTTT.

This chain joins TRBV28 and TRBJ1-6, with D unresolved. This CDR3 has 13 residues. Germline V gene sequence: CDR1 MDHEN, CDR2 SYDVKM. Trimming stripped 6 bases from V and 6 bases from J, with 9 bases between. The CDR3 sequence is CASRFGGNSPLHF. DNA for the CDR3: TGTGCCAGCAGGTTCGGTGGTAATTCACCCCTCCACTTT.

This chain joins TRBV28 and TRBJ2-3, with TRBD2 matching over 8 bases. CDR3 length equals 17 residues. V was clipped by 2 bases and J by 3 bases; unmatched bases: 10. Germline CDR1 is MDHEN and CDR2 is SYDVKM. The CDR3 DNA is TGTGCCAGCAGTTTAAAGCGGGGGAAGTCAAAGACAGATACGCAGTATTTT. As protein: CASSLKRGKSKTDTQYF.

The genes are TRBV12-3 or TRBV12-4 and TRBJ2-7, with 12 bases identical to TRBD1. The CDR3 runs 13 residues. With 6 bases clipped from V and 10 bases from J, the junction kept 7 bases outside the gene matches. The CDR3 DNA is TGTGCCAGCAGACCCGGGACAGGGGGCCGACAGTACTTC. This codes for CASRPGTGGRQYF.

Worth noting for this clone: The same CDR3 also results from other DNA sequences found in this sample. The chain joins TRBV4-2 to TRBJ2-3; 12 bases line up with TRBD2. The CDR3 totals 16 residues. The J segment lost 4 bases and the V segment lost 0 bases, leaving 2 bases of the junction unmatched. The V gene's germline CDR1 is LGHNA and CDR2 YNFKEQ. The CDR3 here is CASSQEASGGADTQYF. The CDR3 coding sequence is TGTGCCAGCAGCCAAGAAGCTAGCGGGGGGGCAGATACGCAGTATTTT.

The chain carries TRBV6-2 or TRBV6-3 and TRBJ2-7; TRBD1 agrees at 8 bases. Germline V CDR1 and CDR2: MNHEY, SVGEGT. Trimming took 4 bases from V and 13 from J; bases not matched to a gene: 6. CDR3 length: 11 residues. CDR3: CASSLGQGCYF. Written as DNA, the CDR3 is TGTGCCAGCAGTTTAGGACAGGGTTGTTACTTC.